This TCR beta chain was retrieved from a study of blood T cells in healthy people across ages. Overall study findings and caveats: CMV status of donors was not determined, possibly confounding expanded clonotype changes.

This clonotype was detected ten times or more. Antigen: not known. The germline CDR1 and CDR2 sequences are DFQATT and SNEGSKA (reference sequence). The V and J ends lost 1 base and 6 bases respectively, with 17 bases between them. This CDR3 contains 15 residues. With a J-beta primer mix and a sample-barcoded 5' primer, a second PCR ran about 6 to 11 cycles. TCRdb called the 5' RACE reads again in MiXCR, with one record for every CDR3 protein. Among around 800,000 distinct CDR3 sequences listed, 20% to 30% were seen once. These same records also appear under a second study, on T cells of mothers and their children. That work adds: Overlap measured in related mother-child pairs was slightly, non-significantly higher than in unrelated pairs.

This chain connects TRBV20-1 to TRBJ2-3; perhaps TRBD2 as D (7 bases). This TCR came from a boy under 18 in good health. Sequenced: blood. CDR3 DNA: TGCAGTGCTAGAGGCGACGGGGGGCTTTTTGATACGCAGTATTTT. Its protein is CSARGDGGLFDTQYF.